This TCR beta chain was captured by sequencing in a study of cytomegalovirus exposure and HLA in healthy donors. The primer mix had 60 Vbeta and 13 Jbeta primers. TCRdb's copy holds only in-frame clones and misses some; the assay was immunoSEQ multiplex PCR. The sample lists 150,000 to 200,000 clones, 12% occurring once. The V gene's germline CDR1 is MNHEY and CDR2 SMNVEV (reference sequence). V was cut by 1 base and J by 0 bases, with 9 bases left in between. The CDR3 is 15 residues long. The V and J genes are TRBV27 and TRBJ1-1, with D possibly matching TRBD1 (6 bases). The sequenced sample consisted of PBMCs. The TCR was taken from a man aged 45-60 years in good health and CMV-seropositive. The CDR3 region is CASSLFPGVNTEAFF. For the CDR3, the DNA is TGTGCCAGCAGTTTATTCCCAGGGGTGAACACTGAAGCTTTCTTT.